Listed below are T cell receptor beta chains from one sample, sequenced in a study of CD8+ T cells in alopecia areata. Profiling relied on immunoSEQ multiplex PCR, and the TCRdb table lists in-frame clones only, not all of them. This table has about 180,000 clones, about 67% appearing once. The sequencing here drew on CD8+ T cells sorted from blood, taken at week 0. These receptors were obtained from a human donor with alopecia areata. Both conserved end residues are part of each CDR3. A D gene is named only where the DNA matches it firmly. Expanded clones are given a class, and other clones once, few, many or no size at all.

clone size	V gene	J gene	D gene	CDR3 protein	CDR3 DNA
-	TRBV11-2	TRBJ2-7	-	CASSTTRVADQQYF	TGTGCCAGCAGCACCACACGGGTAGCGGACCAGCAGTACTTC
-	TRBV7-2	TRBJ2-3	-	CASSRRAGKTDTQYF	TGTGCCAGCAGCCGCCGGGCGGGGAAGACAGATACGCAGTATTTT
-	TRBV14	TRBJ1-1	-	CASSHQTPSPEAFF	TGTGCCAGCAGCCATCAGACCCCTTCACCTGAAGCTTTCTTT
-	TRBV30	TRBJ2-1	TRBD2	CAWTGTSAYNEQFF	TGTGCCTGGACCGGGACTAGCGCTTACAATGAGCAGTTCTTC
-	TRBV7-3	TRBJ2-3	-	CASSSSGTDTQYF	TGTGCCAGCAGCTCCTCAGGCACAGATACGCAGTATTTT
-	TRBV7-6	TRBJ1-1	-	CASSLAQVSLEAFF	TGTGCCAGCAGCTTAGCGCAGGTCAGCCTTGAAGCTTTCTTT
-	TRBV7-9	TRBJ2-2	TRBD1	CASSSDRGTGELFF	TGTGCCAGCAGCTCGGACAGGGGCACCGGGGAGCTGTTTTTT
-	TRBV29-1	TRBJ2-3	-	CSVAREARQYF	TGCAGCGTTGCTAGGGAGGCGAGGCAGTATTTT
few	TRBV12-5	TRBJ1-4	-	CASGFDTTNEKLFF	TGTGCTAGTGGTTTCGATACAACTAATGAAAAACTGTTTTTT
once	TRBV7-9	TRBJ2-7	-	CASNFQDYEQYF	TGTGCCAGCAACTTCCAAGACTACGAGCAGTACTTC
-	TRBV10-3	TRBJ1-2	-	CAISEFTDGAEGYTF	TGTGCCATCAGTGAGTTTACGGACGGCGCAGAAGGCTACACCTTC
-	TRBV30	TRBJ2-7	-	CAWIPDPGTPSYEQYF	TGTGCCTGGATCCCTGACCCCGGGACCCCCTCCTACGAGCAGTACTTC
-	TRBV4-1	TRBJ2-5	TRBD2	CASSHTSGSGETQYF	TGCGCCAGCAGCCATACTAGCGGGAGCGGGGAGACCCAGTACTTC
-	TRBV7-2	TRBJ2-4	-	CASSPGSGHAKNIQYF	TGTGCCAGCAGCCCTGGGTCGGGTCACGCCAAAAACATTCAGTACTTC
few	TRBV19	TRBJ1-2	-	CASTPGQFVDGYTF	TGTGCCAGTACCCCAGGACAGTTCGTTGATGGCTACACCTTC
once	TRBV7-6	TRBJ1-6	-	CASSLRLTGNSPLHF	TGTGCCAGCAGCTTAAGGCTAACAGGGAATTCACCCCTCCACTTT
-	TRBV29-1	TRBJ1-2	TRBD1	CSVDAGGNYGYTF	TGCAGCGTTGACGCAGGGGGGAACTATGGCTACACCTTC
-	TRBV4-1	TRBJ1-2	-	CASTLTITVDGYTF	TGCGCCAGCACATTAACCATAACGGTGGATGGCTACACCTTC
-	TRBV7-9	TRBJ2-7	-	CASSSAYEQYF	TGTGCCAGCAGCTCCGCCTACGAGCAGTACTTC
-	TRBV30	TRBJ2-3	-	CAWSVELMGASLTDTQYF	TGTGCCTGGAGTGTAGAATTAATGGGGGCTAGTCTCACAGATACGCAGTATTTT
-	TRBV5-1	TRBJ2-2	-	CATYKGGSGELFF	TGCGCCACCTACAAAGGCGGTTCCGGGGAGCTGTTTTTT
once	TRBV27	TRBJ2-7	TRBD1	CASDPGQVSYEQYF	TGTGCCAGCGACCCGGGACAGGTCTCCTACGAGCAGTACTTC
-	TRBV4-1	TRBJ2-1	-	CASSLVRWGRGNEQFF	TGCGCCAGCAGCCTGGTGCGGTGGGGGCGCGGCAATGAGCAGTTCTTC
-	TRBV19	TRBJ1-2	-	CASISSAYGYTF	TGTGCCAGTATTTCCTCGGCGTATGGCTACACCTTC
-	TRBV7-9	TRBJ2-1	TRBD2	CASQTAPRTSGGSEQFF	TGTGCCAGCCAGACTGCCCCTCGGACTAGCGGGGGAAGTGAGCAGTTCTTC
-	TRBV9	TRBJ1-2	-	CASSPGTSGGYTF	TGTGCCAGCAGCCCCGGGACCTCAGGGGGCTACACCTTC
-	TRBV2	TRBJ2-5	-	CADRRQETQYF	TGTGCGGACAGACGACAAGAGACCCAGTACTTC
-	TRBV9	TRBJ2-2	TRBD1	CASSMGQSLTGELFF	TGTGCCAGCAGCATGGGACAGAGTCTTACCGGGGAGCTGTTTTTT
-	TRBV2	TRBJ1-5	-	CASSRNSNQPQHF	TGTGCCAGCAGCAGAAATAGCAATCAGCCCCAGCACTTT
-	TRBV7-9	TRBJ1-5	-	CASSEGRAQPQHF	TGTGCCAGCAGCGAGGGGAGGGCTCAGCCCCAGCATTTT
-	TRBV13	TRBJ2-5	TRBD1	CASSLAPETGSGETQYF	TGTGCCAGCAGCTTAGCGCCTGAGACAGGGTCCGGAGAGACCCAGTACTTC
-	TRBV7-9	TRBJ2-7	-	CASSARVYEQYF	TGTGCCAGCAGCGCCAGGGTCTACGAGCAGTACTTC
few	TRBV29-1	TRBJ2-2	-	CSVEEASGELFF	TGCAGCGTTGAGGAGGCGTCCGGGGAGCTGTTTTTT
-	TRBV7-6	TRBJ2-4	-	CASSPEFLLAKNIQYF	TGTGCCAGCAGCCCCGAGTTTCTTTTAGCCAAAAACATTCAGTACTTC
-	TRBV2	TRBJ1-5	-	CASSQVLPGLYSNQPQHF	TGTGCCAGCAGTCAAGTCCTACCGGGACTTTATAGCAATCAGCCCCAGCATTTT
-	TRBV29-1	TRBJ2-1	-	CSVVVALPHEQFF	TGCAGCGTTGTTGTCGCACTTCCCCATGAGCAGTTCTTC
medium-sized	TRBV14	TRBJ2-1	-	CASSHRVRNEQFF	TGTGCCAGCAGTCACAGGGTTAGGAATGAGCAGTTCTTC
few	TRBV27	TRBJ2-5	-	CASSGWTTGTETQYF	TGTGCCAGCAGTGGTTGGACAACAGGGACAGAGACCCAGTACTTC
-	TRBV30	TRBJ1-5	-	CAWSVLGISNQPQHF	TGTGCCTGGAGTGTACTAGGGATATCCAATCAGCCCCAGCATTTT
-	TRBV29-1	TRBJ1-2	-	CSVVPTGPYGYTF	TGCAGCGTCGTCCCTACAGGGCCCTATGGCTACACCTTC
-	TRBV4-1	TRBJ2-7	-	CASSQVIDRAYEQYF	TGCGCCAGCAGCCAAGTTATCGACAGAGCCTACGAGCAGTACTTC
-	TRBV28	TRBJ2-7	-	CASSPRGYEQYF	TGTGCCAGCAGCCCTCGGGGCTACGAGCAGTACTTC
-	TRBV11-2	TRBJ2-5	TRBD1	CASSPQGQGEETQYF	TGTGCCAGCAGCCCGCAGGGACAGGGGGAAGAGACCCAGTACTTC
-	TRBV30	TRBJ2-3	TRBD2	CAWSSHSGGGSSSTDTQYF	TGTGCCTGGAGTTCTCACAGCGGGGGGGGATCCTCTAGCACAGATACGCAGTATTTT
few	TRBV27	TRBJ1-2	TRBD1	CASSPPGQGYYGYTF	TGTGCCAGCAGTCCCCCCGGACAGGGGTACTATGGCTACACCTTC
-	TRBV2	TRBJ2-5	-	CASRSGGRVETQYF	TGTGCCAGCAGATCGGGGGGCCGGGTTGAGACCCAGTACTTC